The rows below give T cell receptor beta chains drawn from one sample of a study of T cells after yellow fever vaccination. TCRdb redid the calling of the 5' RACE reads with MiXCR, one entry per CDR3 protein. Of about 320,000 distinct CDR3 sequences in the sample, 3.5% to 4.5% were seen once. Specimen: PBMCs, collected 15 days after the yellow fever booster vaccination. The receptors come from a man aged 18 to 30 who received the YFV17D yellow fever vaccine. CDR3s leave out the opening cysteine and the closing phenylalanine or tryptophan. Fields, in order: J gene, clone size, V gene, CDR3 protein. The size of a clone is reported for some rows only, either as once, few or many, or as a class for expanded clones.

>TRBJ2-7|many|TRBV6-5
ASTPRGGDEQY
>TRBJ2-5|.|TRBV10-3
AISGGPRGQETQY
>TRBJ1-6|.|TRBV4-2
ASSVRDRGKDSPLH
>TRBJ2-5|many|TRBV10-3
AISDQRGGPETQY
>TRBJ1-3|many|TRBV7-2
ASSLVTTGNTIY
>TRBJ2-4|many|TRBV12-3/TRBV12-4
ASSFVLDFCLAKNIQY
>TRBJ2-2|many|TRBV4-2
ASSLRDRGRDTGELF
>TRBJ1-1|few|TRBV11-1
ASSLGRWGTEAF
>TRBJ2-7|few|TRBV30
AGRQRSSYEQY
>TRBJ2-3|many|TRBV20-1
SGTGFSGGTDTQY
>TRBJ1-2|.|TRBV7-8
ASSLLSGHAGYT
>TRBJ2-3|few|TRBV7-2
ASSAGSSIPGTQY
>TRBJ2-2|many|TRBV5-1
ASSLESQGTGELF
>TRBJ2-5|.|TRBV3-1
ASSQDQGSETQY
>TRBJ2-3|few|TRBV7-2
ASSSGAGTQY
>TRBJ1-4|few|TRBV5-1
ASSLAGTGEKLF
>TRBJ2-7|few|TRBV7-2
ASSLVGPNSYEQY
>TRBJ1-1|many|TRBV9
ASSVEGAGTEAF
>TRBJ2-1|.|TRBV5-1
ASSLGTSWSYNEQF
>TRBJ2-6|.|TRBV19
ASSIEGRVDSGANVLT
>TRBJ2-3|few|TRBV6-5
ASSRTGGVDTQY
>TRBJ2-1|many|TRBV20-1
SARDLGVYNEQF
>TRBJ2-7|many|TRBV5-1
ASSPFGQGFSYEQY
>TRBJ2-5|few|TRBV30
ACLTAYQETQY
>TRBJ2-3|many|TRBV4-3
ASSRRGSGGAEEDTQY
>TRBJ2-7|many|TRBV9
ASSVAPGQDIYEQY
>TRBJ2-1|few|TRBV7-2
ASSLPGVGEQF
>TRBJ2-7|many|TRBV6-5
ASSYGGTGVSYEQY
>TRBJ1-3|few|TRBV20-1
SASRTAGNTIY
>TRBJ1-5|many|TRBV10-3
AIRAGVNQPQH
>TRBJ1-4|many|TRBV18
ASSQGWNEKLF
>TRBJ2-3|.|TRBV18
ASSPDISTDTQY
>TRBJ2-7|many|TRBV18
ASSPPGGTYEQY
>TRBJ1-2|many|TRBV5-1
ASSLQGGRDYGYT
>TRBJ2-5|many|TRBV5-1
ASRAANIGDPETQY
>TRBJ1-5|many|TRBV20-1
SSSEGGYSNQPQH
>TRBJ2-1|.|TRBV12-3/TRBV12-4
ASKILGDGDEQF
>TRBJ2-6|many|TRBV20-1
SAIRTEGANVLT
>TRBJ1-2|many|TRBV27
ASSMNFMGGYT
>TRBJ1-6|few|TRBV5-1
ASSLILGNSPLH
>TRBJ2-7|.|TRBV19
ASSTTGRNEQY
>TRBJ2-3|many|TRBV10-3
AISAGFGTDTQY
>TRBJ2-3|.|TRBV7-9
ASSARDFTDTQY
>TRBJ2-5|many|TRBV7-6
ASSPRGRPQETQY
>TRBJ2-1|.|TRBV5-1
ASSSGTRPHEQF
>TRBJ1-3|many|TRBV7-6
ASSFGLGYSGNTIY